Sequencing of this TCR beta chain was carried out in a study of T cell responses to AZD1222 COVID-19 vaccine (dated by TCRdb to about 2021). Broadly, across the study: Because spike-specific TCR depth and breadth did not differ between the two schedules, AZD1222 recipients who got a second dose at roughly 4 weeks were pooled with those who got a second dose at roughly 12 weeks. TCR sequencing was performed for 230 to 250 trial participants, of whom about 200 were given two doses of AZD1222 and approximately 25 were given two doses of MenACWY control vaccine. Trial participants were enrolled by age into 18-55, 56-69 and 70-plus year subgroups, with approximately 160, 26 and 62 TCR-sequenced participants respectively.

The CDR3 regions of human TCRbeta chains were analyzed by immunosequencing. In the original analysis: TCRs in the repertoires were matched against a reference library of SARS-CoV-2-specific TCRs that had been generated with the MIRA antigen-specificity platform. Breadth was defined as the fraction of unique TCRs that were SARS-CoV-2-associated. Depth was defined as the fraction of total T cells that were SARS-CoV-2-associated. Each spike-specific TCR was assigned to its reactive spike region and to a CD4 or CD8 class using the MIRA data. Log10-transformed breadth and depth values were compared by one-way ANOVA with Sidak's multiple comparisons tests. TCRdb retrieved this table from immuneACCESS and kept in-frame rearrangements only. Not all clones are present; in checked studies, unresolved V genes account for under half, and no reason is known for the remainder. That table supplies the V and J calls and clone size; D and trimming were determined from the DNA. This sample has approximately 140,000 clones in its table, and 94% of those were observed once. The ten largest clones add up to about 1.3% of the sample.

The meaning of the sample's time point label: baseline before first vaccination. Vaccinee samples came from UK trials COV001 and COV002, including a single-blind randomized controlled phase 2/3 trial of AZD1222 (ChAdOx1 nCoV-19) in healthy adults. For TCRbeta chain sequencing, PBMC samples from trial participants were taken at day 0 and at day 28 after the second dose. Turning to this clone: Its antigen remains unidentified. One base away there is no much larger clone; base qualities are not given.

Broader findings and caveats from the paper: Because no samples from the day 14 peak response were available, repertoires could be characterized only after the peak T cell response. After two AZD1222 doses, both the breadth and the depth of spike-specific TCRs were significantly higher than at day 0 and than in MenACWY recipients. The 56-69-year group was small, and its depth increase did not reach significance, likely because of low power. Participants were mostly white British, with more females than males. The authors suggested clonal diversity may have been underestimated. CD4 TCRs associated with the vaccine covered the entire spike protein, and the dominant responses were in regions 160-218 and 743-854. Nearly half of unique spike-specific TCRs reportedly recognized epitopes outside regions mutated in the B.1.351 and B.1.1.7 variants. Conclusions about previously exposed vaccinees were limited because only six AZD1222 recipients were SARS-CoV-2 seropositive at baseline.

Sequenced here: peripheral blood, sampled on day 0 of AZD1222 vaccination. This clonotype was sampled from an adult in good health.

The nucleotide sequence is given as TGTGCCAGCAGTCGACAGGGGATCAGAGCCGGGGAGCTGTTTTTT. Translated, it reads CASSRQGIRAGELFF. The chain is encoded by TRBV28 joined to TRBJ2-2; TRBD1 matches 8 bases in the middle. The CDR3 covers 15 residues, taking in both the cysteine and the phenylalanine. This entry keeps only the CDR3 DNA: 45 bases, framed from base 1. Ends trimmed: V by 5 bases, J by 6 bases; bases unmatched to a gene: 8. CDR1 and CDR2 were assigned from the germline V gene as MDHEN and SYDVKM. Joined to the reference TRBV28 and TRBJ2-2 proteins, this CDR3 gives the full variable domain: DVKVTQSSRYLVKRTGEKVFLECVQDMDHENMFWYRQDPGLGLRLIYFSYDVKMKEKGDIPEGYSVSREKKERFSLILESASTNQTSMYLCASSRQGIRAGELFFGEGSRLTVL.